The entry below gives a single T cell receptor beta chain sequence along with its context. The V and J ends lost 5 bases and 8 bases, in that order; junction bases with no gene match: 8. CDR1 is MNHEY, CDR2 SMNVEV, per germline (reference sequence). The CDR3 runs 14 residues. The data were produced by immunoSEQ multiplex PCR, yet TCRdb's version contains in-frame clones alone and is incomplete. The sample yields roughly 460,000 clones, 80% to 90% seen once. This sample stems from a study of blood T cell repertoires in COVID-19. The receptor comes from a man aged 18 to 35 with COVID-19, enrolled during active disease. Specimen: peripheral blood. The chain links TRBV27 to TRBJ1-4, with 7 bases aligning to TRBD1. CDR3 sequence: CASSPQTGPEKLFF. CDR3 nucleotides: TGTGCCAGCAGTCCCCAGACAGGGCCCGAAAAACTGTTTTTT.